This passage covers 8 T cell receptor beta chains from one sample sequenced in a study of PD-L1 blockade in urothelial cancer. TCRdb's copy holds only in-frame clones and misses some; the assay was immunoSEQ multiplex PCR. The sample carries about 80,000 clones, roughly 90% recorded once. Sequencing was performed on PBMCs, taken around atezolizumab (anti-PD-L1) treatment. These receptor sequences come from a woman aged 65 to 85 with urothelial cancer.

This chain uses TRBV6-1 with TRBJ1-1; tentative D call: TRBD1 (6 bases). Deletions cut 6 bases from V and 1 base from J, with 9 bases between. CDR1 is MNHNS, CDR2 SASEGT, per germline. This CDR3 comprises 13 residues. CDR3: CASRETGNTEAFF. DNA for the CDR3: TGTGCCAGCAGGGAGACAGGGAACACTGAAGCTTTCTTT.

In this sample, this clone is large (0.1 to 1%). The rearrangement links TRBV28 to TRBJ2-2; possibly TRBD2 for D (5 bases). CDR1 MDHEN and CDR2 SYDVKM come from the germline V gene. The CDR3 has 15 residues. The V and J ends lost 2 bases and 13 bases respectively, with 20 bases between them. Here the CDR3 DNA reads TGTGCCAGCAGTTTAGAGTGGCCATCAGTAGGGAGGCTGTTTTTT. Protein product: CASSLEWPSVGRLFF.

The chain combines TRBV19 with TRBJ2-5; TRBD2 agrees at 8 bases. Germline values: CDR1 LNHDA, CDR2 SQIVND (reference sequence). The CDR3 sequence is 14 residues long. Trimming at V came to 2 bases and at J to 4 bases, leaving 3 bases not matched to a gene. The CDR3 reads CASSISGGPETQYF. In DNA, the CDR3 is TGTGCCAGTAGTATAAGCGGGGGCCCAGAGACCCAGTACTTC.

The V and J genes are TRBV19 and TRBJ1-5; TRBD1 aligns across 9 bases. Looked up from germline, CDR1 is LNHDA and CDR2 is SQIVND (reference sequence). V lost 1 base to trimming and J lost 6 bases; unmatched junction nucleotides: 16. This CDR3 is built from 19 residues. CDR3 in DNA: TGTGCCAGTAGTATAGCCCGCTACCGGGACAGGGAAAAGACTCAGCCCCAGCATTTT. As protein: CASSIARYRDREKTQPQHF.

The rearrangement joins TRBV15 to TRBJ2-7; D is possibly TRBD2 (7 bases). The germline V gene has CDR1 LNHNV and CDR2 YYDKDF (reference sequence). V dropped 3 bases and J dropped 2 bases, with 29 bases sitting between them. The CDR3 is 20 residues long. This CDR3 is CATSRERSRAGGPYTYEQYF. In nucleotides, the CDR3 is TGTGCCACCAGCAGGGAAAGAAGCAGGGCCGGGGGGCCGTATACCTACGAGCAGTACTTC.

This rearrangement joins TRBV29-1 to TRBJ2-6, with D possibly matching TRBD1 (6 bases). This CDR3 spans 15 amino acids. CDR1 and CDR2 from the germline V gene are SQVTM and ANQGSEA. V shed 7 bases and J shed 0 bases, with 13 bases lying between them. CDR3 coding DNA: TGCAGCGCCTGGACAGTGGGCTCTGGGGCCAACGTCCTGACTTTC. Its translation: CSAWTVGSGANVLTF.

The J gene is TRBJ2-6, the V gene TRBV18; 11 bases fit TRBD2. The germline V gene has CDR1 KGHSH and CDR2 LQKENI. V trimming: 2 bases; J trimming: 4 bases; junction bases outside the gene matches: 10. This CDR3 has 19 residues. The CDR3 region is CASSPIASSGRSGANVLTF. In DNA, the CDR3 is TGTGCCAGCTCACCAATAGCGTCTAGCGGGAGGTCCGGGGCCAACGTCCTGACTTTC.

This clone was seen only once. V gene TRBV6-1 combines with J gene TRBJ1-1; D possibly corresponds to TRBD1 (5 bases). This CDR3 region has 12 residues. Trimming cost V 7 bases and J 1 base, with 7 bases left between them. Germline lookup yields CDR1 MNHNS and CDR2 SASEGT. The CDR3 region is CASTTANTEAFF. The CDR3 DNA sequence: TGTGCCAGCACGACAGCGAACACTGAAGCTTTCTTT.